This passage covers 21 T cell receptor beta chains from one sample sequenced in a study of T-cell reconstitution after alpha-beta-depleted transplantation in children. The TCRbeta library was prepared with unique molecular identifiers. MiXCR, applied by TCRdb to the PCR reads, yields one record per CDR3 protein. The sample records about 610,000 distinct CDR3 sequences, 8% to 11% being singletons. Specimen: PBMCs from the stem cell graft donor, collected from the stem cell graft. These receptors were taken from a human donor who donated a stem cell graft to a child with acute myeloid leukemia.

The V call is TRBV5-5, the J call TRBJ1-5, with TRBD1 identical over 9 bases. V lost 5 bases to trimming and J lost 9 bases; unmatched junction nucleotides: 18. Germline CDR1 and CDR2: SGHKS and YYEKEE (reference sequence). The CDR3 sequence is 17 residues long. CDR3 sequence: CASSTPVPGQGRPPQHF. CDR3 DNA: TGTGCCAGCAGTACCCCCGTACCGGGACAGGGCAGGCCGCCCCAGCATTTT.

This clonotype has a handful of counts. This chain uses TRBV2 with TRBJ2-1; TRBD2 is a possible D gene (6 bases). The CDR3 extends over 14 amino acids. V was cut by 1 base and J by 2 bases, with 6 bases left in between. The germline CDR1 and CDR2 sequences are SNHLY and FYNNEI. DNA for the CDR3: TGTGCCAGCAGTGAAGAGCGGGCCTACAATGAGCAGTTCTTC. It is translated as CASSEERAYNEQFF.

This clonotype was counted at least ten times. The rearrangement links TRBV13 to TRBJ1-5; TRBD1 aligns across 8 bases. The length of the CDR3 is 15 residues. The junction had 5 bases not matched to a gene; V was cut back by 3 bases and J by 4 bases. The germline gives CDR1 PRHDT, CDR2 FYEKMQ (reference sequence). The DNA for the CDR3 is TGTGCCAGCAGCTTTGGACAGGGCGATAATCAGCCCCAGCATTTT. As protein: CASSFGQGDNQPQHF.

In its sample, this clonotype was seen many times. The chain employs TRBV12-5 and TRBJ2-2; D may be TRBD1 (6 bases). CDR3 size: 16 residues. Per the germline V gene, CDR1 is LGHNT and CDR2 is FRNRAP. V lost 5 bases and J 4 bases, leaving 17 bases between the germline ends. The CDR3 DNA reads as TGTGCTAGTGGTCCCGACAGGTCGTTGGGCACCGGGGAGCTGTTTTTT. It is translated as CASGPDRSLGTGELFF.

Comment on this clonotype: One junction end does not reproduce the germline sequence, and a read error may be involved. This chain connects TRBV25-1 to TRBJ2-3; TRBD1 or TRBD2 may be the D gene (5 bases each). The length of the CDR3 is 16 residues. Germline V gene data show CDR1 as MGHDK and CDR2 as SYGVNS. The CDR3 sequence: CASSGWTLPSTDTQCF. The CDR3 DNA is TGTGCCAGCAGTGGCTGGACACTCCCTAGCACAGATACGCAGTGTTTT.

V usage is TRBV7-2 and J usage is TRBJ2-7, with D unresolved. This CDR3 comprises 13 residues. Between the trimmed V and J ends, which lost 6 bases and 7 bases, there was a span of 16 bases. Looked up from germline, CDR1 is SGHTA and CDR2 is FQGNSA. CDR3 coding DNA: TGTGCCAGCAGTCAAGCCCCGTACGGGGAGCAGTACTTC. It encodes CASSQAPYGEQYF.

This clonotype was counted ten times or more. The rearrangement joins TRBV7-9 to TRBJ2-7; TRBD2 matches at 10 bases. CDR1 and CDR2 from the germline V gene are SEHNR and FQNEAQ (reference sequence). The CDR3 runs 16 residues. V lost 2 bases, J lost 0 bases, and 4 bases stayed unmatched. CDR3 DNA sequence: TGTGCCAGCAGCTTACCTAGCGGGGGCAGCTCCTACGAGCAGTACTTC. The encoded protein is CASSLPSGGSSYEQYF.

This clonotype was recorded at least ten times. The chain employs TRBV20-1 and TRBJ2-3; the match to TRBD2 covers 10 bases. The CDR3 is 16 amino acids. V lost 3 bases to trimming and J lost 6 bases; unmatched junction nucleotides: 12. The germline CDR1 and CDR2 sequences are DFQATT and SNEGSKA (reference sequence). In DNA, the CDR3 is TGCAGTGCTAGTCGGGCTAGCGGGAGTGAGAGGGATACGCAGTATTTT. Translating gives CSASRASGSERDTQYF.

This clonotype was detected only a few times. The V gene is TRBV7-2, the J gene TRBJ2-7, with D perhaps given as TRBD1 or TRBD2 (5 bases each). Germline V gene data show CDR1 as SGHTA and CDR2 as FQGNSA. The CDR3 extends over 12 amino acids. Trimming removed 8 bases from V and 1 base from J, with 9 bases in between. The CDR3 region has the DNA TGTGCCAGCGGGGGTTGGTCCTACGAGCAGTACTTC. Translation: CASGGWSYEQYF.

This clonotype was detected many times. The CDR3 sequence is CASSQATSGTSYEQYF. CDR3 coding DNA: TGTGCCAGCAGCCAGGCCACTAGCGGGACCTCCTACGAGCAGTACTTC. J is TRBJ2-7 and V is TRBV4-2, with 10 bases aligning to TRBD2. The CDR3 runs 16 residues. Germline CDR1 LGHNA, CDR2 YNFKEQ. Trimming removed 3 bases from V and 0 bases from J; junction bases left unmatched: 5.

To note about this clonotype: The conserved phenylalanine or tryptophan is not found at the CDR3 terminus, so this likely reflects a read error. J is TRBJ1-1 and V is TRBV20-1; unclear D gene. With 0 bases removed from V and 0 bases from J, the gap between germline ends came to 14 bases. The CDR3 has 16 residues. Germline V CDR1 and CDR2: DFQATT, SNEGSKA (reference sequence). Written as DNA, the CDR3 is TGCAGTGCTAGAGATCTCGGGAGCAGGCTGAACACTGAAGCTTTCATT. Protein: CSARDLGSRLNTEAFI.

This clonotype has ten or more counts. J is TRBJ2-2 and V is TRBV12-3 or TRBV12-4, with 8 positions matching TRBD2. The length of the CDR3 is 14 residues. Trimming removed 7 bases from V and 5 bases from J; junction bases left unmatched: 6. The CDR3 loop reads CASTPAGGTGELFF. CDR3 sequence (DNA): TGTGCCAGCACGCCGGCGGGAGGTACCGGGGAGCTGTTTTTT.

This clonotype occurred many times. V usage is TRBV10-3 and J usage is TRBJ2-3; D gene uncertain. The CDR3 has 12 amino acids. Trimming shortened V by 7 bases and J by 1 base, and 6 bases separated the two germline ends. CDR1 is ENHRY and CDR2 is SYGVKD in the germline V gene. CDR3: CAIKSGTDTQYF. CDR3 DNA sequence: TGTGCCATCAAGTCGGGCACAGATACGCAGTATTTT.

The chain employs TRBV20-1 and TRBJ2-3; 11 bases map to TRBD2. CDR1 is DFQATT, CDR2 SNEGSKA, per germline (reference sequence). The CDR3 runs to 16 residues. J was trimmed by 2 bases and V by 0 bases; bases with no gene match: 4. The DNA for the CDR3 is TGCAGTGCTAGAGATTGGGGACTAGCGGTCACAGATACGCAGTATTTT. It is translated as CSARDWGLAVTDTQYF.

The chain carries TRBV28 and TRBJ2-2; 8 bases fit TRBD2. Per germline, CDR1 MDHEN and CDR2 SYDVKM. This CDR3 contains 15 residues. V lost 9 bases to trimming and J lost 2 bases; unmatched junction nucleotides: 8. The CDR3 sequence is CASTGLAGNTGELFF. CDR3 DNA sequence: TGTGCCAGTACGGGGCTAGCGGGTAACACCGGGGAGCTGTTTTTT.

Ten or more counts support this clonotype. The genes are TRBV6-5 and TRBJ2-5; D is perhaps TRBD2 (5 bases). The V gene's germline CDR1 is MNHEY and CDR2 SVGAGI. V lost 2 bases and J 1 base, leaving 5 bases between the germline ends. The CDR3 has 13 residues. CDR3 DNA: TGTGCCAGCAGTTACGGACTCCAAGAGACCCAGTACTTC. Translation: CASSYGLQETQYF.

In its sample, this clonotype was seen many times. The chain joins TRBV4-3 to TRBJ2-1; D is unresolved. Germline V gene sequence: CDR1 LGHNA, CDR2 YSLEER. This CDR3 region has 17 residues. Trimming stripped 0 bases from V and 4 bases from J, with 16 bases between. As DNA, the CDR3 is TGCGCCAGCAGCCAAGAACTGCGGTCGGCGGTATACAATGAGCAGTTCTTC. This translates into CASSQELRSAVYNEQFF.

This clonotype was seen only a few times. This chain joins TRBV29-1 and TRBJ2-7; the match to TRBD1 covers 11 bases. The CDR3 runs 13 residues. V shed 6 bases and J 4 bases; nucleotides not matched to a gene: 5. The germline V gene has CDR1 SQVTM and CDR2 ANQGSEA. Written as DNA, the CDR3 is TGCAGCGTGCCGGGACAGGGGGGATACGAGCAGTACTTC. Translating it yields CSVPGQGGYEQYF.

This clonotype was counted at least ten times. The V gene is TRBV29-1, the J gene TRBJ2-3; 10 nucleotides agree with TRBD2. The V segment lost 3 bases and the J segment 3 bases; nucleotides outside the gene matches: 0. This CDR3 is built from 13 residues. CDR1 SQVTM and CDR2 ANQGSEA come from the germline V gene. As DNA, the CDR3 is TGCAGCGTTGAGACTAGCGGGACAGATACGCAGTATTTT. Its translation is CSVETSGTDTQYF.

Worth noting for this clonotype: Possible read error: a much larger clone is one base away. The CDR3 DNA reads as TGCAGCGTTGAAGACGGCGAGATGCGGCCCGGGAAGCTGTTTTTT. This translates into CSVEDGEMRPGKLFF. V and J are TRBV29-1 and TRBJ2-2; D is perhaps TRBD2 (5 bases). The V gene's germline CDR1 is SQVTM and CDR2 ANQGSEA. The CDR3 runs to 15 residues.

In its sample, this clonotype was seen many times. The V gene is TRBV5-1, the J gene TRBJ1-6, with 7 bases lining up with TRBD1. The CDR3 extends over 15 amino acids. The junction had 4 bases not matched to a gene; V was cut back by 0 bases and J by 7 bases. Germline V CDR1 and CDR2: SGHRS, YFSETQ. This CDR3 reads CASSLGQGVNSPLHF. CDR3 bases: TGCGCCAGCAGCTTGGGTCAGGGGGTGAATTCACCCCTCCACTTT.